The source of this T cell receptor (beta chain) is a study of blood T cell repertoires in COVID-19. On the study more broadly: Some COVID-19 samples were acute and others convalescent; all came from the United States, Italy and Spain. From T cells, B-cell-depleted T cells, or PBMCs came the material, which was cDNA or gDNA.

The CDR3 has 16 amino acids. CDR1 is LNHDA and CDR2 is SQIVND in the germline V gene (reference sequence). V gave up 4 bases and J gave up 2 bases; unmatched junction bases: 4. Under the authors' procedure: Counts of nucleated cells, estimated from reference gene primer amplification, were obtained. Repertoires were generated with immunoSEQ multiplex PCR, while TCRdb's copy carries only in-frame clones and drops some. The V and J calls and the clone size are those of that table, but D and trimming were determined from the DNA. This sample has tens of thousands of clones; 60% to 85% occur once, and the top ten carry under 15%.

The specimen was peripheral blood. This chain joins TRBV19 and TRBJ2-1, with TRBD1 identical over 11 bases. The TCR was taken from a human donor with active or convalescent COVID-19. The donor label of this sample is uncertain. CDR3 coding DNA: TGTGCCAGTAGTAAGGACAGGGGGCATACCTACAATGAGCAGTTCTTC. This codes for CASSKDRGHTYNEQFF. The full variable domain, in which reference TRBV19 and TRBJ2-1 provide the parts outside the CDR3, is DGGITQSPKYLFRKEGQNVTLSCEQNLNHDAMYWYRQDPGQGLRLIYYSQIVNDFQKGDIAEGYSVSREKKESFPLTVTSAQKNPTAFYLCASSKDRGHTYNEQFFGPGTRLTVL.